The rows below give T cell receptor beta chains drawn from one sample of a study of PD-L1 blockade in urothelial cancer. Assay used: immunoSEQ multiplex PCR; TCRdb lists only in-frame clones, some missing. The sample carries 40,000 to 55,000 clones, approximately 86% recorded once. The sequencing here drew on PBMCs, taken around atezolizumab (anti-PD-L1) treatment. Receptor source: a man aged 55-75 years with urothelial cancer. CDR3s include the opening cysteine and the closing phenylalanine or tryptophan. The D gene is left open where the match is weak. Rows give clone size only sometimes, using once, few, many, or a class for an expanded clone.

v_gene	d_gene	j_gene	abundance	CDR3aa	CDR3nt
TRBV7-3	NA	TRBJ1-2	few	CASSPGTNYGYTF	TGTGCCAGCAGCCCCGGTACTAACTATGGCTACACCTTC
TRBV7-2	NA	TRBJ2-1	NA	CASSLRGSEQFF	TGTGCCAGCAGCTTACGAGGTAGTGAGCAGTTCTTC
TRBV30	NA	TRBJ2-7	NA	CAWSAQGYEQYF	TGTGCCTGGAGTGCTCAGGGTTACGAGCAGTACTTC
TRBV2	NA	TRBJ2-5	NA	CASSVLQIETQYF	TGTGCCAGCAGTGTTTTACAGATAGAGACCCAGTACTTC
TRBV7-2	NA	TRBJ2-3	NA	CASSLPLRAYSTDTQYF	TGTGCCAGCAGCCTCCCCCTGAGGGCGTATAGCACAGATACGCAGTATTTT
TRBV28	NA	TRBJ2-3	once	CASTPGGPPDGTQYF	TGTGCCAGCACCCCCGGGGGGCCCCCGGACGGTACGCAGTATTTT
TRBV2	NA	TRBJ1-6	NA	CASSNLDSPGSPLHF	TGTGCCAGCAGTAACCTTGACAGCCCCGGCTCACCCCTCCACTTT
TRBV11-3	TRBD1	TRBJ2-7	NA	CASGTASYEQYF	TGTGCCAGCGGGACAGCTTCCTACGAGCAGTACTTC
TRBV2	TRBD1	TRBJ1-5	once	CASSTGQGAFGNQPQHF	TGTGCCAGCAGTACCGGACAGGGGGCATTTGGCAATCAGCCCCAGCATTTT
TRBV6-1	TRBD1	TRBJ1-6	NA	CASSENAGTGYSPLHF	TGTGCCAGCAGTGAAAACGCCGGGACAGGGTATTCACCCCTCCACTTT
TRBV6-5	NA	TRBJ1-6	NA	CASSIQPGSNSPLHF	TGTGCCAGCAGTATCCAGCCGGGATCTAATTCACCCCTCCACTTT
TRBV27	NA	TRBJ2-7	NA	CASRTSAGRPGEQYF	TGTGCCAGCAGGACCTCTGCGGGGAGGCCGGGGGAGCAGTACTTC
TRBV11-3	NA	TRBJ2-1	NA	CASSSWAGRNNEQFF	TGTGCCAGCAGCTCGTGGGCAGGGAGGAACAATGAGCAGTTCTTC
TRBV6-6	NA	TRBJ2-5	NA	CASSQRYTDGETQYF	TGTGCCAGCAGTCAACGTTACACAGACGGAGAGACCCAGTACTTC
TRBV7-9	NA	TRBJ2-7	once	CASSLNYEQYF	TGTGCCAGCAGTCTTAACTACGAGCAGTACTTC
TRBV16	TRBD1	TRBJ2-5	NA	CASMPTGGGETQYF	TGTGCCAGCATGCCTACAGGGGGCGGAGAGACCCAGTACTTC
TRBV29-1	TRBD2	TRBJ2-5	NA	CSVLASQETQYF	TGCAGCGTACTAGCGTCCCAAGAGACCCAGTACTTC
TRBV19	TRBD1	TRBJ1-5	NA	CASSTTGGRGQPQHF	TGTGCCAGTAGTACAACAGGGGGCAGGGGTCAGCCCCAGCATTTT
TRBV7-2	TRBD2	TRBJ2-3	NA	CASSSLAGGIDTQYF	TGTGCCAGCAGCTCCCTAGCGGGGGGAATAGATACGCAGTATTTT
TRBV29-1	NA	TRBJ1-4	NA	CSAGSATNEKLFF	TGCAGCGCTGGTAGCGCAACTAATGAAAAACTGTTTTTT
TRBV12-2	NA	TRBJ1-2	NA	CASRLAERCIGVRNNYGYTF	TGTGCAAGTCGCTTAGCGGAGAGGTGTATAGGGGTGCGGAATAACTATGGCTACACCTTC
TRBV19	NA	TRBJ2-3	NA	CASGAGVGPTDTQYF	TGTGCCAGTGGCGCAGGGGTGGGTCCCACAGATACGCAGTATTTT
TRBV4-3	TRBD1	TRBJ1-6	NA	CASSQNARTGDNSPLHF	TGCGCCAGCAGCCAAAACGCTAGGACAGGCGATAATTCACCCCTCCACTTT
TRBV5-1	NA	TRBJ1-3	few	CASSQGFTSSGNTIYF	TGCGCCAGCAGCCAGGGGTTTACCTCCTCTGGAAACACCATATATTTT
TRBV5-1	TRBD2	TRBJ2-5	NA	CASTAGGYQETQYF	TGCGCCAGCACTGCGGGGGGGTACCAAGAGACCCAGTACTTC
TRBV4-2	NA	TRBJ2-7	NA	CASSQDFAGDSYEQYF	TGTGCCAGCAGCCAAGATTTTGCAGGGGACTCCTACGAGCAGTACTTC
TRBV5-6	NA	TRBJ1-2	NA	CASSLGRPLDYGYTF	TGTGCCAGCAGCTTGGGGCGGCCTCTGGACTATGGCTACACCTTC
TRBV18	TRBD1	TRBJ1-1	NA	CASSPGQGVIEAFF	TGTGCCAGCTCACCAGGCCAGGGGGTGATTGAAGCTTTCTTT
TRBV9	TRBD2	TRBJ2-5	NA	CASSVNLAGGHQTQYF	TGTGCCAGCAGCGTCAACCTAGCGGGGGGACATCAGACCCAGTACTTC
TRBV5-6	NA	TRBJ1-1	NA	CASSRTLSTEAFF	TGTGCCAGCAGCCGAACTCTGAGCACTGAAGCTTTCTTT
TRBV5-5	TRBD2	TRBJ2-6	NA	CASSFGLAGNSGANVLTF	TGTGCCAGCAGCTTCGGACTAGCGGGTAACTCTGGGGCCAACGTCCTGACTTTC
TRBV10-2	NA	TRBJ1-6	NA	CASSEYREGSPLHF	TGCGCCAGCAGTGAGTACAGGGAGGGCTCACCCCTCCACTTT
TRBV6-6	TRBD1	TRBJ2-2	NA	CASNLQGASPTGELFF	TGTGCCAGCAATCTACAGGGGGCATCGCCCACCGGGGAGCTGTTTTTT
TRBV27	NA	TRBJ2-7	few	CASSWTYGNEQYF	TGTGCCAGCAGCTGGACCTACGGGAACGAGCAGTACTTC
TRBV19	TRBD2	TRBJ2-7	NA	CASSIKGTSGGDAYEQYF	TGTGCCAGTAGTATTAAGGGGACTAGCGGGGGTGACGCCTACGAGCAGTACTTC
TRBV9	NA	TRBJ2-3	NA	CASSVGDILAGDTQYF	TGTGCCAGCAGCGTAGGCGACATCTTGGCGGGAGATACGCAGTATTTT
TRBV7-3	TRBD2	TRBJ2-2	NA	CASSSLAGGTGELFF	TGTGCCAGCAGCTCCCTAGCGGGGGGGACCGGGGAGCTGTTTTTT
TRBV19	TRBD1	TRBJ1-2	NA	CASQNPGQRFRGYTF	TGTGCCAGCCAAAATCCGGGACAGAGGTTTAGGGGCTACACCTTC
TRBV14	TRBD1	TRBJ1-2	NA	CASSQEGRGIYGYTF	TGTGCCAGCAGCCAAGAAGGCAGGGGGATCTATGGCTACACCTTC
TRBV6-5	NA	TRBJ1-2	NA	CASSTRRGHSYGYTF	TGTGCCAGCAGTACACGGCGGGGGCACTCGTATGGCTACACCTTC
TRBV18	NA	TRBJ2-5	NA	CASHIERETQYF	TGTGCCAGCCATATTGAGAGAGAGACCCAGTACTTC
TRBV11-3	TRBD1	TRBJ1-6	NA	CASSLDGTGGNSPLHF	TGTGCCAGCAGCTTAGACGGTACAGGGGGTAATTCACCCCTCCACTTT
TRBV7-2	NA	TRBJ1-4	NA	CASSLGYGEVNKLFF	TGTGCCAGCAGCTTGGGGTACGGGGAGGTGAACAAACTGTTTTTT
TRBV5-4	NA	TRBJ2-5	NA	CASSWGNSGRNQETQYF	TGTGCCAGCAGCTGGGGGAATAGCGGCAGAAACCAAGAGACCCAGTACTTC
TRBV19	NA	TRBJ1-2	NA	CASSPSTGNNYGYTF	TGTGCCAGTAGTCCCTCAACAGGAAATAACTATGGCTACACCTTC
TRBV21-1	NA	TRBJ2-7	NA	CASSNWSGSSNEQYF	TGTGCCAGCAGCAACTGGTCGGGGTCAAGTAACGAGCAGTACTTC
TRBV10-2	NA	TRBJ2-7	NA	CASSRDTRLTTYEQYF	TGCGCCAGCAGCCGGGACACCCGACTGACAACCTACGAGCAGTACTTC
TRBV21-1	NA	TRBJ1-1	NA	CATTGEDRTEAFF	TGTGCCACTACCGGGGAGGATCGCACTGAAGCTTTCTTT
TRBV4-2	TRBD2	TRBJ2-5	NA	CASSQDEAGEQETQYF	TGTGCCAGCAGCCAAGATGAAGCGGGGGAGCAAGAGACCCAGTACTTC
TRBV11-2	TRBD1	TRBJ2-1	NA	CASSSDRVGNEQFF	TGTGCCAGCAGCTCCGACAGGGTTGGCAATGAGCAGTTCTTC
TRBV4-1	TRBD1	TRBJ2-3	NA	CASSQPPGGLADTQYF	TGCGCCAGCAGCCAGCCCCCAGGGGGTTTGGCAGATACGCAGTATTTT
TRBV19	TRBD1	TRBJ2-3	NA	CASTQLGQGADTQYF	TGTGCCAGTACTCAGCTGGGACAGGGGGCGGATACGCAGTATTTT
TRBV7-2	NA	TRBJ1-6	NA	CASSFSPTEFDSPLHF	TGTGCCAGCAGCTTCTCCCCGACAGAGTTCGATTCACCCCTCCACTTT
TRBV6-5	TRBD1	TRBJ1-1	NA	CASKGTGYTEAFF	TGTGCCAGCAAGGGGACAGGGTACACTGAAGCTTTCTTT
TRBV10-3	TRBD2	TRBJ2-3	NA	CAISTSGGMADTQYF	TGTGCCATCTCAACTAGCGGGGGGATGGCAGATACGCAGTATTTT
TRBV15	NA	TRBJ1-6	NA	CATSRDTRESPLHF	TGTGCCACCAGCAGAGATACGAGAGAATCACCCCTCCACTTT
TRBV5-1	TRBD2	TRBJ2-1	NA	CASRQGLARANEQFF	TGCGCCAGCAGGCAAGGACTAGCCCGCGCCAATGAGCAGTTCTTC